This paragraph covers one TCR beta chain sequence. Its antigen is as yet unknown. This sample was included in a study of cytomegalovirus exposure and HLA in healthy donors. Study observations and caveats: Specificity for CMV antigens was confirmed in vitro for a few of the CMV-associated chains. Most sequenced TCRs were rare (though some public TCRs occurred in many donors). There were around 160 TCR beta chains listed as cytomegalovirus-associated.

The table came from immunoSEQ multiplex PCR; TCRdb's copy has only in-frame clones and leaves some out. The sample lists some 260,000 clones; about 92% were seen once. This CDR3 has 16 residues. The germline V gene encodes CDR1 SNHLY and CDR2 FYNNEI. V dropped 6 bases and J dropped 3 bases, with 19 bases sitting between them. Sequencing used PBMCs. The sequence was obtained from a woman aged 30 to 39 in good health and CMV-seronegative. This chain joins TRBV2 and TRBJ2-3, with D perhaps matching TRBD2 (6 bases). Written as DNA, the CDR3 is TGTGCCAGCAGGTCAACCACTAGCCTCGGGACAGATACGCAGTATTTT. This sequence encodes CASRSTTSLGTDTQYF. The full variable domain, its missing parts supplied by reference TRBV2 and TRBJ2-3, is EPEVTQTPSHQVTQMGQEVILRCVPISNHLYFYWYRQILGQKVEFLVSFYNNEISEKSEIFDDQFSVERPDGSNFTLKIRSTKLEDSAMYFCASRSTTSLGTDTQYFGPGTRLTVL.